This TCR beta chain was identified during a study of OX40 agonist ivuxolimab in advanced cancers. Study background: Those treated in dose escalation had hepatocellular carcinoma, melanoma, renal cell cancer or head and neck cancer.

As regards this clone: Antigen unknown.

Germline CDR1 is SGHRS and CDR2 is YFSETQ. Trimming removed 6 bases from V and 4 bases from J; junction bases left unmatched: 8. The CDR3 has 14 amino acids. Patients had blood sampled at baseline and again on cycle 4 day 1 and cycle 7 day 1. Sequencing used immunoSEQ multiplex PCR; TCRdb keeps in-frame clones, though not all of them. The table records approximately 65,000 clones, around 90% of them present only once. Study-wide findings and caveats: CD8+ T cells (on average) carried more expanded clones than CD4+ T cells. Blood T cells, both CD4+ and CD8+, expanded clonally by week 6 at 0.1 to 3.0 mg/kg.

This chain joins TRBV5-1 and TRBJ1-1; TRBD1 aligns across 8 bases. The source material was CD4+ or CD8+ T cells sorted from blood, sampled in a trial of the OX40 agonist ivuxolimab. This TCR came from an adult with an advanced solid tumor such as melanoma, head and neck, liver or kidney cancer. The DNA of the CDR3 is TGCGCCAGCACCATTGACAGGGGAGGCACTGAAGCTTTCTTT. Residues: CASTIDRGGTEAFF. Together with reference TRBV5-1 and TRBJ1-1, the CDR3 gives the full variable domain: KAGVTQTPRYLIKTRGQQVTLSCSPISGHRSVSWYQQTPGQGLQFLFEYFSETQRNKGNFPGRFSGRQFSNSRSEMNVSTLELGDSALYLCASTIDRGGTEAFFGQGTRLTVV.